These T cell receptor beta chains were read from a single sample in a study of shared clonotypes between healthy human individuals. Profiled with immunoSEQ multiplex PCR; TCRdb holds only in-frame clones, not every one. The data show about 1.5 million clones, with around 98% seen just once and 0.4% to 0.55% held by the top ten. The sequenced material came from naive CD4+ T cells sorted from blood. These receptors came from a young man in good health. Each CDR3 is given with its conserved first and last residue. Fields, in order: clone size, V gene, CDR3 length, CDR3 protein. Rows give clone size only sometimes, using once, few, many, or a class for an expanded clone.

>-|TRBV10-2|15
CACAEPSGGTDTQYF
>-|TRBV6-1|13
CASSTGTGGGYTF
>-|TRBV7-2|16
CASSFVVPSQVSGYTF
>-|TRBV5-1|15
CASSLGTSGFYEQYF
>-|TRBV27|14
CASRGSRFYNEQFF
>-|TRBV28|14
CASKLGALSDTQYF
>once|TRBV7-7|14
CASSSSGHQETQYF
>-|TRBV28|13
CASSLGVPYEQYF
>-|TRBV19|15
CASSITALGGPEAFF
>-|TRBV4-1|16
CASSKGTVFSGEKLFF
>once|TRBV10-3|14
CAIRTLGQGGEQYF
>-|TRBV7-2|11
CASSLGAWQFF
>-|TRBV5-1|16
CASSLAGTSSTDTQYF
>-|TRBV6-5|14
CASSSRWVGNTIYF
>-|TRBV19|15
CAKGVNREAYNEQFF
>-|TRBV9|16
CASSAHTIAGIETQYF
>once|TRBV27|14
CASKTLAGEHEQYF